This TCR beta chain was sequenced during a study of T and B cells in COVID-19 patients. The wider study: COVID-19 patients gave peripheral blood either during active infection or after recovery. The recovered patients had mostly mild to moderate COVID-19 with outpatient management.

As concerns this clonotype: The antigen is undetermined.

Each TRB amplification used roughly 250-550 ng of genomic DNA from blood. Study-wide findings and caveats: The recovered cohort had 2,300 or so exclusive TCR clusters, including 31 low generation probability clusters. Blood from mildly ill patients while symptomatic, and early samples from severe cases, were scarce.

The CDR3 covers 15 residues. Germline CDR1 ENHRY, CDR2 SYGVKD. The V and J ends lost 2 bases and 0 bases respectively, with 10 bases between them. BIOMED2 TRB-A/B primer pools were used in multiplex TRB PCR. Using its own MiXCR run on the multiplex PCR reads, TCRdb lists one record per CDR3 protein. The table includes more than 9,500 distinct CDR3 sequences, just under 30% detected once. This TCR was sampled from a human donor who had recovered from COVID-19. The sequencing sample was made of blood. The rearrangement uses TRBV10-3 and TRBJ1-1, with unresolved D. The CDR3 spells CAISESGAVNTEAFF. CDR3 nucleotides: TGTGCCATCAGTGAGAGTGGCGCCGTGAACACTGAAGCTTTCTTT.